These 19 T cell receptor beta chains were sequenced from one sample in a study of blood T cell repertoires in COVID-19. Clones were read by immunoSEQ multiplex PCR, and TCRdb kept only the in-frame ones, dropping some. The sample holds 62,000 or so clones, about 90% seen once. Sequenced sample: peripheral blood. The receptors shown here come from a human donor in a cohort sampled during active COVID-19.

The J gene is TRBJ2-3, the V gene TRBV6-4, with D possibly TRBD1 on 6 matching bases. V lost 4 bases and J 2 bases, leaving 7 bases between the germline ends. The CDR3 covers 13 residues. Looked up from germline, CDR1 is MRHNA and CDR2 is SNTAGT. The CDR3 is CASSGTDTDTQYF. The CDR3, as DNA: TGTGCCAGCAGTGGGACAGACACAGATACGCAGTATTTT.

The chain recombines TRBV6-4 with TRBJ2-1; TRBD2 matches 7 bases. V dropped 0 bases and J dropped 6; count of bases not matched to a gene: 5. The CDR3 sequence is 15 residues long. The germline gives CDR1 MRHNA, CDR2 SNTAGT. The CDR3 DNA reads TGTGCCAGCAGTGACTCTGAGGCTAGCGGCAATGAGCAGTTCTTC. This encodes CASSDSEASGNEQFF.

This clone was seen once. CDR3 DNA: TGTGCCAGCTCACAAATGGAGAGTGCAACTAATGAAAAACTGTTTTTT. Amino acid sequence: CASSQMESATNEKLFF. V is TRBV18 and J is TRBJ1-4; unclear D gene. The CDR3 consists of 16 residues. CDR1 is KGHSH, CDR2 LQKENI, per germline. V lost 4 bases to trimming and J lost 0 bases, with 12 bases between them. Full variable domain (remainder filled in from reference TRBV18 and TRBJ1-4): NAGVMQNPRHLVRRRGQEARLRCSPMKGHSHVYWYRQLPEEGLKFMVYLQKENIIDESGMPKERFSAEFPKEGPSILRIQQVVRGDSAAYFCASSQMESATNEKLFFGSGTQLSVL.

This sequence joins TRBV5-1 and TRBJ2-3; 9 nucleotides agree with TRBD2. The CDR3 extends over 15 amino acids. The V segment lost 2 bases and the J segment 0 bases; nucleotides outside the gene matches: 1. The V gene's germline CDR1 is SGHRS and CDR2 YFSETQ. CDR3 region: CASSFSGGSTDTQYF. Here the CDR3 DNA reads TGCGCCAGCAGCTTTAGCGGGGGTAGCACAGATACGCAGTATTTT.

This chain uses TRBV2 with TRBJ2-7; 12 nucleotides agree with TRBD2. J lost 4 bases, V lost 7 bases, and 14 bases had no gene match. Germline CDR1 and CDR2: SNHLY and FYNNEI. This CDR3 has 17 amino acids. DNA for the CDR3: TGTGCCAGCACCTCAAGACTAGCGGGAGTTGGGGCTTACGAGCAGTACTTC. Amino acids: CASTSRLAGVGAYEQYF.

The chain is built from TRBV28 and TRBJ1-2; perhaps TRBD1 as D (6 bases). The V end lost 5 bases, the J end lost 4 bases, and 14 bases lay between the germline ends. The CDR3 has 14 amino acids. The V gene's germline CDR1 is MDHEN and CDR2 SYDVKM. The CDR3 DNA reads TGTGCCAGCAGTGGGGGCGCGGCAGTCTATGGCTACACCTTC. Translation: CASSGGAAVYGYTF.

The chain recombines TRBV5-6 with TRBJ2-7; 8 nucleotides align to TRBD2. With V trimmed by 4 bases and J by 0 bases, 3 bases remained unmatched. The CDR3 is made up of 14 amino acids. Per the germline V gene, CDR1 is SGHDT and CDR2 is YYEEEE. CDR3: CASSLSGDSYEQYF. The CDR3 coding sequence is TGTGCCAGCAGCCTTAGCGGGGACTCCTACGAGCAGTACTTC.

The rearrangement links TRBV19 to TRBJ1-5; a possible D gene is TRBD1 (5 bases). V lost 3 bases and J 2 bases, leaving 8 bases between the germline ends. CDR1 is LNHDA, CDR2 SQIVND, per germline (reference sequence). The CDR3 covers 14 residues. The CDR3 sequence is CASSITGGNQPQHF. The DNA for the CDR3 is TGTGCCAGTAGTATCACGGGGGGCAATCAGCCCCAGCATTTT.

As DNA, the CDR3 is TGTGCCAGCAGTGACGGACAGGGAATCATGGATACGCAGTATTTT. Translated: CASSDGQGIMDTQYF. The chain is built from TRBV6-6 and TRBJ2-3, with TRBD1 matching 8 bases. Germline V gives CDR1 MNHNY, CDR2 SVGAGI (reference sequence). V shed 5 bases and J 6 bases; nucleotides not matched to a gene: 10. There are 15 residues in the CDR3.

This chain links TRBV30 with TRBJ2-1; 8 nucleotides agree with TRBD2. Germline V gene data show CDR1 as GTSNPN and CDR2 as SVGIG (reference sequence). The V segment lost 2 bases and the J segment 15 bases; nucleotides outside the gene matches: 9. This CDR3 is built from 12 residues. The CDR3 region is CAWSPSGGGPFF. CDR3 in DNA: TGTGCCTGGAGTCCGTCCGGGGGGGGGCCGTTCTTC.

This clone is a singleton in its sample. This chain uses TRBV10-3 with TRBJ2-4, with TRBD1 matching 8 bases. Trimming took 2 bases from V and 0 from J; bases not matched to a gene: 3. This CDR3 has 16 residues. Germline V gene sequence: CDR1 ENHRY, CDR2 SYGVKD. CDR3 bases: TGTGCCATCAGTGAGGGACAGGGTCTAGCCAAAAACATTCAGTACTTC. Translating gives CAISEGQGLAKNIQYF.

About this clone: The junction shows a germline mismatch at one end, possibly a read error. The chain links TRBV13 to TRBJ1-2; 7 bases are shared with TRBD1. Germline V gives CDR1 PRHDT, CDR2 FYEKMQ (reference sequence). The CDR3 is 15 amino acids. CDR3 amino acids: CASSLVGQDNFGYTF. In DNA, the CDR3 is TGTGCCAGCAGCTTAGTAGGACAGGATAACTTTGGCTACACCTTC.

The genes are TRBV7-9 and TRBJ2-1, with TRBD2 identical over 10 bases. Losses at the gene ends were 5 bases for V and 7 bases for J; bases not matched to a gene: 8. CDR3 length: 15 residues. Germline CDR1 is SEHNR and CDR2 is FQNEAQ (reference sequence). The CDR3 here is CASSNSGGPRNEQFF. CDR3 sequence (DNA): TGTGCCAGCAGCAATAGCGGGGGGCCCCGGAATGAGCAGTTCTTC.

V is TRBV27 and J is TRBJ2-1, with 7 bases identical to TRBD1. The V gene's germline CDR1 is MNHEY and CDR2 SMNVEV (reference sequence). The trim removed 6 bases at V and 4 bases at J, leaving 9 bases unmatched. There are 15 residues in the CDR3. The CDR3 DNA sequence: TGTGCCAGCAGAATACGGGACAGATCTTACAATGAGCAGTTCTTC. Translated: CASRIRDRSYNEQFF.

This clone was picked up one time. The chain recombines TRBV6-5 with TRBJ1-2; 7 bases fit TRBD1. This CDR3 has 15 amino acids. With 4 bases clipped from V and 7 bases from J, the junction kept 12 bases outside the gene matches. The germline V gene has CDR1 MNHEY and CDR2 SVGAGI. CDR3 sequence: CASSSLLTGRGGYTF. The CDR3 nucleotides are TGTGCCAGCAGTTCCCTTTTGACAGGGCGGGGTGGCTACACCTTC.

V and J are TRBV5-4 and TRBJ2-7, with 13 bases identical to TRBD2. The V and J ends lost 4 bases and 1 base, in that order; junction bases with no gene match: 2. The germline CDR1 and CDR2 sequences are SGHNT and YYREEE (reference sequence). This CDR3 spans 15 amino acids. CDR3 coding DNA: TGTGCCAGCAGCACGGGACTAGCGGGATCCTACGAGCAGTACTTC. As protein: CASSTGLAGSYEQYF.

This chain uses TRBV27 with TRBJ1-2; 8 nucleotides line up with TRBD1. Germline-derived CDR1 and CDR2 are MNHEY and SMNVEV (reference sequence). V gave up 5 bases and J gave up 4 bases; unmatched junction bases: 9. The CDR3 covers 15 residues. The CDR3 DNA reads TGTGCCAGCAGTGCGAGAACAGGGGGAAGCTATGGCTACACCTTC. This gives the protein CASSARTGGSYGYTF.

This clone was recorded a few times. The CDR3 bases are TGTGCCATCAGTGGGACAGGAGACGCTAACTATGGCTACACCTTC. Its translation is CAISGTGDANYGYTF. This chain uses TRBV10-3 with TRBJ1-2; 7 bases are a match to TRBD1. The germline V gene has CDR1 ENHRY and CDR2 SYGVKD. This CDR3 is built from 15 residues. The V segment lost 4 bases and the J segment 0 bases; nucleotides outside the gene matches: 5.

The table lists this clone with a count of one. The chain is built from TRBV14 and TRBJ1-1; D not resolved. V dropped 0 bases and J dropped 7 bases, with 9 bases sitting between them. The CDR3 extends over 13 amino acids. Germline V CDR1 and CDR2: SGHDN, FVKESK. The CDR3, as DNA: TGTGCCAGCAGCCAAGATCCCCGGAGTGAAGCTTTCTTT. It specifies CASSQDPRSEAFF. Full variable domain (remainder filled in from reference TRBV14 and TRBJ1-1): EAGVTQFPSHSVIEKGQTVTLRCDPISGHDNLYWYRRVMGKEIKFLLHFVKESKQDESGMPNNRFLAERTGGTYSTLKVQPAELEDSGVYFCASSQDPRSEAFFGQGTRLTVV.